Shown below are 10 T cell receptor beta chains from a single sample sequenced in a study of blood T cell repertoires in COVID-19. The data were produced by immunoSEQ multiplex PCR, yet TCRdb's version contains in-frame clones alone and is incomplete. The profile covers over 250,000 clones, with about 85% appearing a single time and 2.5% to 3% taken by the ten largest. Source material: PBMCs or T cells enriched from blood (not recorded which). These receptor sequences come from a woman between 50 and 59 years old who had recovered from COVID-19.

The V call is TRBV18, the J call TRBJ2-2, with TRBD1 matching 7 bases. The CDR3 contains 15 residues. J gave up 0 bases and V 5 bases, and 3 bases lay outside the gene matches. The germline gives CDR1 KGHSH, CDR2 LQKENI. The CDR3 coding sequence is TGTGCCAGCTCAGCCGGGACAGCGAACACCGGGGAGCTGTTTTTT. Encoded protein: CASSAGTANTGELFF. The full variable domain, rest sourced from reference TRBV18 and TRBJ2-2, is NAGVMQNPRHLVRRRGQEARLRCSPMKGHSHVYWYRQLPEEGLKFMVYLQKENIIDESGMPKERFSAEFPKEGPSILRIQQVVRGDSAAYFCASSAGTANTGELFFGEGSRLTVL.

The V call is TRBV10-3, the J call TRBJ2-7; D remains unclear. Trimming left V 0 bases short and J 3 bases short, with 12 bases between. The CDR3 sequence is 15 residues long. Germline loops: CDR1 ENHRY, CDR2 SYGVKD. The DNA for the CDR3 is TGTGCCATCAGTGAGTCGTTTAACGGAGACTACGAGCAGTACTTC. Residues: CAISESFNGDYEQYF.

This clone was detected only a few times. Here the CDR3 DNA reads TGTGCCAGCAGCAGAGAAGAGACCCAGTACTTC. This codes for CASSREETQYF. V gene TRBV3-1 (or the pseudogene TRBV3-2) combines with J gene TRBJ2-5; D gene ambiguous. Trimming took 5 bases from V and 3 from J, leaving 4 bases between them. Germline V gene sequence: CDR1 LGHDT, CDR2 YNNKEL (reference sequence). The CDR3 length is 11 residues.

This chain links TRBV5-6 with TRBJ1-1; D is unclear. Germline CDR1 is SGHDT and CDR2 is YYEEEE. The V end was cut by 5 bases, the J end by 0 bases, with 17 bases between. This CDR3 has 16 residues. The CDR3 nucleotides read TGTGCCAGCAGGACTAAAGGCAGATATATGAACACTGAAGCTTTCTTT. Residues: CASRTKGRYMNTEAFF.

The chain's CDR3 is CASSVPGLAVSPYEQYF. CDR3 bases: TGCGCCAGCAGCGTTCCGGGACTAGCGGTTTCCCCCTACGAGCAGTACTTC. The chain uses TRBV5-1 and TRBJ2-7, with TRBD2 matching over 11 bases. CDR1 SGHRS and CDR2 YFSETQ come from the germline V gene. This CDR3 contains 17 residues. J was trimmed by 2 bases and V by 4 bases; bases with no gene match: 11.

The rearrangement uses TRBV19 and TRBJ2-7; D is ambiguous. The length of the CDR3 is 13 residues. From germline, CDR1 is LNHDA and CDR2 SQIVND (reference sequence). V lost 5 bases to trimming and J lost 5 bases, with 13 bases between them. The CDR3 coding sequence is TGTGCCAGTAGTCTTGAACTGCCGGACGAGCAGTACTTC. Its protein is CASSLELPDEQYF.

The V call is TRBV5-5, the J call TRBJ2-2, with D perhaps TRBD2 (5 bases). The CDR3 consists of 17 residues. Germline V CDR1 and CDR2: SGHKS, YYEKEE (reference sequence). Deletions cut 1 base from V and 1 base from J, with 14 bases between. For the CDR3, the DNA is TGTGCCAGCAGCTTGAGTCTTACGGGATTGAACACCGGGGAGCTGTTTTTT. Its translation is CASSLSLTGLNTGELFF.

The J gene is TRBJ2-1, the V gene TRBV5-1, with 14 positions matching TRBD2. Germline V lookup: CDR1 SGHRS, CDR2 YFSETQ. The trim removed 5 bases at V and 5 bases at J, leaving 12 bases unmatched. There are 18 residues in the CDR3. This CDR3 is CASRSGTSGSGWNNEQFF. The CDR3 coding sequence is TGCGCCAGCAGGTCCGGGACTAGCGGGAGTGGATGGAACAATGAGCAGTTCTTC.

This chain joins TRBV5-1 and TRBJ2-1; 7 nucleotides align to TRBD2. This CDR3 spans 15 amino acids. Germline lookup yields CDR1 SGHRS and CDR2 YFSETQ. Unmatched junction bases numbered 2, after V lost 0 bases and J lost 2 bases. The CDR3 is CASSLVGTTYNEQFF. CDR3 bases: TGCGCCAGCAGCTTGGTTGGGACTACCTACAATGAGCAGTTCTTC.

The chain links TRBV28 to TRBJ1-4; D gene ambiguous. CDR1 and CDR2 from the germline V gene are MDHEN and SYDVKM. The CDR3 is 15 amino acids. V dropped 5 bases and J dropped 8 bases, with 18 bases sitting between them. The CDR3 region is CASSTSGKEGEKLFF. The CDR3 DNA sequence: TGTGCCAGCAGTACCTCAGGAAAGGAGGGAGAAAAACTGTTTTTT. The variable domain in full, with the rest retrieved from reference TRBV28 and TRBJ1-4, is DVKVTQSSRYLVKRTGEKVFLECVQDMDHENMFWYRQDPGLGLRLIYFSYDVKMKEKGDIPEGYSVSREKKERFSLILESASTNQTSMYLCASSTSGKEGEKLFFGSGTQLSVL.